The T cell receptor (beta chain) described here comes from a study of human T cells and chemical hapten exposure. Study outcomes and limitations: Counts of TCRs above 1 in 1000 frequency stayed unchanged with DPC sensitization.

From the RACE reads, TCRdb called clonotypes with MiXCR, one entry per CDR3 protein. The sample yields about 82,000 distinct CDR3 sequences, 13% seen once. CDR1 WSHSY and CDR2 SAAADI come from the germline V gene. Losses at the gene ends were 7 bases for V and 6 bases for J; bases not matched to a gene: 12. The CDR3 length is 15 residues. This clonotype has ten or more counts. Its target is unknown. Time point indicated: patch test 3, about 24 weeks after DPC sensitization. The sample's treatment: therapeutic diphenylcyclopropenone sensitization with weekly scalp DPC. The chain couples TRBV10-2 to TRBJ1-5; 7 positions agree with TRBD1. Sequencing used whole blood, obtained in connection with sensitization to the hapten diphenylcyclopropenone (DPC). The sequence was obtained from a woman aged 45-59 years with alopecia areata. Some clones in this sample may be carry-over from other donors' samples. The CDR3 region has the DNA TGCGCCAGCACCCCCCTCGACAGGGTTGGTCAGCCCCAGCATTTT. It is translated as CASTPLDRVGQPQHF.